These T cell receptor beta chains were read from a single sample in a study of CD8 T cells in ankylosing spondylitis. MiXCR was run by TCRdb on the 5' RACE reads, yielding one entry per CDR3 protein. Altogether around 300,000 distinct CDR3 sequences are present, 11% being singletons, with the ten largest covering roughly a tenth. The specimen sequenced was blood, either unsorted or a sorted T cell fraction (not recorded which). These receptor sequences come from a female donor with ankylosing spondylitis or in good health (not recorded which). CDR3s include the opening cysteine and the closing phenylalanine or tryptophan. A D gene is named only where the DNA matches it firmly. Size tells how often a clone was seen (once, few, many) or the class of an expanded clone, and some rows leave it out.

NA	many	TRBV7-2	TRBJ2-1	TGTGCCAGCAGCCTGACTTGGAGGGATGAGGGGTTCTTC	CASSLTWRDEGFF
NA	few	TRBV2	TRBJ1-1	TGTGCCAGCAGTGGAGAAGGGGCCTACACTGAAGCTTTCTTT	CASSGEGAYTEAFF
TRBD2	many	TRBV20-1	TRBJ2-1	TGCAGTGCTAGGGCCTCGGGGGGGGAATCCTACAATGAGCAGTTCTTC	CSARASGGESYNEQFF
NA	many	TRBV24-1	TRBJ1-5	TGTGCCACCAGTGATCCCGGAACCCTCCAGCCCCAGCATTTT	CATSDPGTLQPQHF
TRBD1	many	TRBV10-3	TRBJ1-5	TGTGCCATCAGCATCGACAGGGTCACTCAGCCCCAGCATTTT	CAISIDRVTQPQHF
NA	many	TRBV28	TRBJ1-1	TGTGCCAGCAGACCAAGACAGTTGAACACTGAAGCTTTCTTT	CASRPRQLNTEAFF
NA	many	TRBV5-5	TRBJ2-7	TGTGCCAGCAGCTTTTTCAGGGATGTCAGCGAGCAGTACTTC	CASSFFRDVSEQYF
TRBD1	many	TRBV5-1	TRBJ1-2	TGCGCCAGCAGCTCCGGGACAGGGTTAGAATTTAGGGGCTACACCTTC	CASSSGTGLEFRGYTF
NA	many	TRBV2	TRBJ1-6	TGTGCCAGCACGAAGACTTATAATTCACCCCTCCACTTT	CASTKTYNSPLHF
TRBD2	NA	TRBV6-2/TRBV6-3	TRBJ2-7	TGTGCCAGCACTAGCGGGATGAACGAGCAGTACTTC	CASTSGMNEQYF
NA	many	TRBV9	TRBJ2-2	TGTGCCAGCGCGGCCGGCGGGAAGCTGTTTTTT	CASAAGGKLFF
TRBD1	many	TRBV5-4	TRBJ2-1	TGTGCCAGCAGCCAGACCGGGACAGCCAACAATGAGCAGTTCTTC	CASSQTGTANNEQFF
TRBD1	many	TRBV28	TRBJ2-1	TGTGCCAGCACCCCCGGGACAGGGCCCTACAATGAGCAGTTCTTC	CASTPGTGPYNEQFF
TRBD1	few	TRBV7-8	TRBJ1-2	TGTGCCAGCAGCACGCCGGACAGGGTCTATGGCTACACCTTC	CASSTPDRVYGYTF
NA	few	TRBV7-2	TRBJ2-3	TGTGCCAGCTTAGGAGGGTCAGATACGCAGTATTTT	CASLGGSDTQYF